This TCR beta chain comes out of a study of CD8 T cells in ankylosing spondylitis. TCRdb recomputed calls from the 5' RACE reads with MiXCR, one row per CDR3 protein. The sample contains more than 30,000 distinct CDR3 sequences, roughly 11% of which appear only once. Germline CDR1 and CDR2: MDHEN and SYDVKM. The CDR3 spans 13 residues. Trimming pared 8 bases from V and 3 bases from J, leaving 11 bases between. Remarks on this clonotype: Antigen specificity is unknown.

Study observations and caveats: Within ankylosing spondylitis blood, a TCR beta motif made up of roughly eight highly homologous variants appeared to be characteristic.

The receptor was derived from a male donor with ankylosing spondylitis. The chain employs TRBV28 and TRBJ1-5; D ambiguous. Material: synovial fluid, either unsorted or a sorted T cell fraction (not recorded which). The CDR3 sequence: CASCRQNNQPQHF. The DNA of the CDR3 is TGTGCCAGCTGCAGGCAAAACAATCAGCCCCAGCATTTT.